The next 30 T cell receptor beta chains were all read from a single sample in a study of blood T cell repertoires in COVID-19. This table comes from immunoSEQ multiplex PCR, and its TCRdb copy is limited to in-frame clones, with some not included. Of over 200,000 clones listed, roughly nine tenths are singletons. Specimen: PBMCs or T cells enriched from blood (not recorded which). The receptor set was obtained from a man aged 25-40 years who had recovered from COVID-19.

The J gene is TRBJ1-2, the V gene TRBV2, with 7 bases fitting TRBD1. Per germline, CDR1 SNHLY and CDR2 FYNNEI. The J segment lost 8 bases and the V segment lost 8 bases, leaving 17 bases of the junction unmatched. The CDR3 covers 15 residues. The CDR3 region has the DNA TGTGCCAGCCAGGCGGGGACAGCGACCGGGGAAGGCTACACCTTC. Amino acids: CASQAGTATGEGYTF.

The J gene is TRBJ2-7, the V gene TRBV5-8, with TRBD1 identical over 10 bases. Trimming cost V 4 bases and J 6 bases; bases outside gene matches: 13. Germline V gene lookup returns CDR1 SGHTS and CDR2 YDEGEE. This CDR3 spans 16 amino acids. DNA of the CDR3: TGTGCCAGCAGCGGAGGGGCGGACAGGGGGGTTGGCGAGCAGTACTTC. Translating it yields CASSGGADRGVGEQYF.

The rearrangement uses TRBV5-1 and TRBJ2-3; possibly TRBD2 for D (6 bases). From germline, CDR1 is SGHRS and CDR2 YFSETQ. The CDR3 has 16 residues. The ends were cut back, 4 bases at V and 0 bases at J, with 15 bases in the middle. The CDR3 loop is CASSRRDLVSTDTQYF. CDR3 sequence (DNA): TGCGCCAGCAGCCGGCGGGATCTCGTTAGCACAGATACGCAGTATTTT.

With regard to this clone: Additional DNA sequences in this sample encode the identical CDR3. J is TRBJ2-2 and V is TRBV6-5, with D unclear. The V gene lost 2 bases and the J gene lost 1 base, with 5 bases spanning the gap. This CDR3 comprises 14 residues. Germline V gene sequence: CDR1 MNHEY, CDR2 SVGAGI. This CDR3 reads CASSYGLNTGELFF. The CDR3 DNA follows: TGTGCCAGCAGTTACGGCTTGAACACCGGGGAGCTGTTTTTT.

The CDR3 sequence: CASSPGQSYGYTF. The CDR3 bases are TGTGCCAGCAGCCCAGGACAGAGCTATGGCTACACCTTC. The V gene is TRBV7-3, the J gene TRBJ1-2; maybe TRBD1 (6 bases). This CDR3 spans 13 amino acids. Germline CDR1 reads SGHTA; CDR2 reads FQGTGA. Trimming took off 5 bases at V and 4 bases at J, with 11 bases between the two ends.

V gene TRBV3-1 (or the pseudogene TRBV3-2) combines with J gene TRBJ1-1, with no clear D. Germline V lookup: CDR1 LGHDT, CDR2 YNNKEL (reference sequence). With 2 bases removed from V and 2 bases from J, the gap between germline ends came to 3 bases. CDR3 length: 12 amino acids. The CDR3 nucleotides read TGTGCCAGCAGCCAACTCAACACTGAAGCTTTCTTT. This sequence encodes CASSQLNTEAFF.

The chain combines TRBV4-3 with TRBJ2-1; no firm D call. V lost 0 bases and J lost 8, with 8 bases in between. CDR1 LGHNA and CDR2 YSLEER come from the germline V gene. The CDR3 has 13 amino acids. Written as DNA, the CDR3 is TGCGCCAGCAGCCAAGAGCGTGTTTATGAGCAGTTCTTC. Its translation: CASSQERVYEQFF.

This sequence joins TRBV6-2 or TRBV6-3 and TRBJ2-7; D is possibly TRBD2 (6 bases). Trimming shortened V by 6 bases and J by 2 bases, and 17 bases separated the two germline ends. In germline, CDR1 is MNHEY, CDR2 SVGEGT. This CDR3 has 15 residues. The CDR3 is CASSSQTRTPYEQYF. The CDR3 DNA is TGTGCCAGCAGCTCCCAGACTAGAACCCCCTACGAGCAGTACTTC.

V gene TRBV7-2 combines with J gene TRBJ1-5, with no clear D. The V and J ends lost 4 bases and 4 bases respectively, with 11 bases between them. Germline CDR1 SGHTA, CDR2 FQGNSA. This CDR3 has 14 amino acids. In DNA form, the CDR3 reads TGTGCCAGCAGCTCTCGGACGGGGAATCAGCCCCAGCATTTT. Its translation: CASSSRTGNQPQHF.

In regard to this clone: The sample has other DNA sequences that encode this CDR3 too. V usage is TRBV5-1 and J usage is TRBJ1-5; no clear D gene. The CDR3 is 15 residues long. Germline V gene data show CDR1 as SGHRS and CDR2 as YFSETQ. V lost 1 base and J lost 0, with 8 bases in between. The CDR3 protein is CASSLTGNSNQPQHF. The CDR3 DNA sequence: TGCGCCAGCAGCTTGACGGGAAATAGCAATCAGCCCCAGCATTTT. Full variable domain (rest looked up from reference TRBV5-1 and TRBJ1-5): KAGVTQTPRYLIKTRGQQVTLSCSPISGHRSVSWYQQTPGQGLQFLFEYFSETQRNKGNFPGRFSGRQFSNSRSEMNVSTLELGDSALYLCASSLTGNSNQPQHFGDGTRLSIL.

CDR3 nucleotides: TGCGCCAGCACCTTCAGGGCAGGTAGCAATCAGCCCCAGCATTTT. Translation: CASTFRAGSNQPQHF. The chain couples TRBV4-1 to TRBJ1-5; TRBD1 is a possible D gene (5 bases). Between the trimmed V and J ends, which lost 7 bases and 0 bases, there was a span of 13 bases. The length of the CDR3 is 15 residues. The germline gives CDR1 MGHRA, CDR2 YSYEKL.

In this sample, this clone turned up once. The V gene is TRBV6-5, the J gene TRBJ2-5, with D tentatively TRBD2 (6 bases). CDR3 length: 14 residues. Germline CDR1 reads MNHEY; CDR2 reads SVGAGI. V was clipped by 4 bases and J by 3 bases, with 12 bases between them. The CDR3 sequence is CASSSRLGKETQYF. The CDR3 DNA reads as TGTGCCAGCAGTTCCCGACTAGGGAAAGAGACCCAGTACTTC.

V usage is TRBV18 and J usage is TRBJ1-1, with D uncertain. This CDR3 has 13 residues. Germline-derived CDR1 and CDR2 are KGHSH and LQKENI. With 0 bases removed from V and 4 bases from J, the gap between germline ends came to 6 bases. This CDR3 reads CASSPPVSTEAFF. In DNA, the CDR3 is TGTGCCAGCTCACCACCGGTTAGCACTGAAGCTTTCTTT. The entire variable domain, with the rest obtained from reference TRBV18 and TRBJ1-1, is as follows: NAGVMQNPRHLVRRRGQEARLRCSPMKGHSHVYWYRQLPEEGLKFMVYLQKENIIDESGMPKERFSAEFPKEGPSILRIQQVVRGDSAAYFCASSPPVSTEAFFGQGTRLTVV.

This clone has just a few counts. This rearrangement joins TRBV3-1 (or the pseudogene TRBV3-2) to TRBJ1-1; D ambiguous. Germline V CDR1 and CDR2: LGHDT, YNNKEL (reference sequence). The ends were cut back, 0 bases at V and 8 bases at J, with 13 bases in the middle. The CDR3 runs 14 residues. The CDR3 nucleotides read TGTGCCAGCAGCCAAGATGTGCAGTCACTAGAAGCTTTCTTT. The encoded protein is CASSQDVQSLEAFF.

This chain uses TRBV29-1 with TRBJ2-2; perhaps TRBD2 as D (7 bases). The CDR3 has 17 amino acids. V shed 4 bases and J shed 0 bases, with 18 bases lying between them. Looked up from germline, CDR1 is SQVTM and CDR2 is ANQGSEA. The CDR3 loop is CSVVVYLGGPNTGELFF. CDR3 sequence (DNA): TGCAGCGTTGTAGTATATTTGGGGGGGCCGAACACCGGGGAGCTGTTTTTT.

This chain uses TRBV2 with TRBJ1-5; D is uncertain. The CDR3 has 15 amino acids. V lost 6 bases, J lost 1 base, and 13 bases lay in between. Looked up from germline, CDR1 is SNHLY and CDR2 is FYNNEI. CDR3 sequence (DNA): TGTGCCAGCAGGGAAACCGCGGGGAGCAATCAGCCCCAGCATTTT. Its protein product is CASRETAGSNQPQHF.

The rearrangement uses TRBV10-2 and TRBJ1-4; a weak D match, TRBD1 (6 bases). The CDR3 covers 13 residues. Trimming pared 7 bases from V and 5 bases from J, leaving 11 bases between. The germline gives CDR1 WSHSY, CDR2 SAAADI. DNA for the CDR3: TGCGCCAGCACCCCGGGGACAAATGAAAAACTGTTTTTT. This codes for CASTPGTNEKLFF.

The genes are TRBV6-1 and TRBJ2-2; D is perhaps TRBD2 (7 bases). The CDR3 runs to 17 residues. Between the trimmed V and J ends, which lost 3 bases and 6 bases, there was a span of 20 bases. Germline V lookup: CDR1 MNHNS, CDR2 SASEGT. In DNA, the CDR3 is TGTGCCAGCAGTGAGGGAATGGGGGGGCTTATGGCCGGGGAGCTGTTTTTT. Its protein product is CASSEGMGGLMAGELFF.

V and J are TRBV7-2 and TRBJ1-5, with D uncertain. This CDR3 is built from 15 residues. Germline V gene data show CDR1 as SGHTA and CDR2 as FQGNSA. V was cut by 5 bases and J by 0 bases, with 11 bases left in between. The CDR3 region has the DNA TGTGCCAGCAGCCCCCAGGTGCATAGCAATCAGCCCCAGCATTTT. The encoded protein is CASSPQVHSNQPQHF.

The chain is built from TRBV10-3 and TRBJ2-3, with 7 bases fitting TRBD2. V gave up 2 bases and J gave up 8 bases; unmatched junction bases: 16. The CDR3 loop spans 17 amino acids. Per germline, CDR1 ENHRY and CDR2 SYGVKD. The chain's CDR3 is CAISEVAAGNIGRTQYF. The CDR3 DNA reads as TGTGCCATCAGTGAGGTGGCAGCGGGAAACATCGGGCGTACGCAGTATTTT.

The chain employs TRBV7-8 and TRBJ1-5, with D tentatively TRBD1 (6 bases). CDR1 is SGHVS and CDR2 is FQNEAQ in the germline V gene. Trimming removed 5 bases at V and 3 bases at J, with 14 bases between. The CDR3 has 15 residues. The CDR3 region is CASSLDRTLNQPQHF. CDR3 nucleotide sequence: TGTGCCAGCAGCCTAGACAGGACCCTCAATCAGCCCCAGCATTTT.

This clone was found a few times. This chain connects TRBV13 to TRBJ2-7; D perhaps matches TRBD1 (5 bases). The CDR3 sequence is 13 residues long. Between the trimmed V and J ends, which lost 5 bases and 0 bases, there was a span of 8 bases. Per the germline V gene, CDR1 is PRHDT and CDR2 is FYEKMQ (reference sequence). The CDR3 nucleotides read TGTGCCAGCAGCATGGACAACTCCTACGAGCAGTACTTC. This encodes CASSMDNSYEQYF.

The chain couples TRBV28 to TRBJ1-5; D is uncertain. The CDR3 has 17 amino acids. V lost 6 bases to trimming and J lost 4 bases, with 22 bases between them. Per the germline V gene, CDR1 is MDHEN and CDR2 is SYDVKM. The CDR3 sequence: CASSLYGVPRRNQPQHF. DNA for the CDR3: TGTGCCAGCAGCCTCTATGGGGTCCCAAGGAGGAATCAGCCCCAGCATTTT.

This chain uses TRBV10-3 with TRBJ2-5, with 10 bases lining up with TRBD1. This CDR3 is 13 amino acids long. With V trimmed by 2 bases and J by 12 bases, 6 bases remained unmatched. Germline V gene sequence: CDR1 ENHRY, CDR2 SYGVKD. CDR3 nucleotides: TGTGCCATCAGTGAGGAACCGGGACAGGGGAAGTACTTC. Its translation is CAISEEPGQGKYF.

The gene calls are TRBV7-6 and TRBJ2-2, with TRBD1 identical over 7 bases. This CDR3 is 15 amino acids long. J gave up 5 bases and V 6 bases, and 9 bases lay outside the gene matches. Looked up from germline, CDR1 is SGHVS and CDR2 is FNYEAQ. The CDR3 nucleotides read TGTGCCAGCAGATGGGGGACAGCAATAACCGGGGAGCTGTTTTTT. It translates to CASRWGTAITGELFF.

The J gene is TRBJ2-7, the V gene TRBV9; tentatively, D is TRBD2 (7 bases). Germline V gene lookup returns CDR1 SGDLS and CDR2 YYNGEE. CDR3 length: 14 amino acids. Trimming pared 0 bases from V and 6 bases from J, leaving 13 bases between. The CDR3 nucleotides read TGTGCCAGCAGCGTAGAGGGGGGGCGAGGCGAGCAGTACTTC. It is translated as CASSVEGGRGEQYF.

The rearrangement uses TRBV2 and TRBJ1-5, with D unresolved. Germline lookup yields CDR1 SNHLY and CDR2 FYNNEI. Trimming removed 3 bases from V and 2 bases from J, with 8 bases in between. This CDR3 is 14 amino acids long. DNA for the CDR3: TGTGCCAGCAGTGAGTCAGGTCGCAATCAGCCCCAGCATTTT. Its translation is CASSESGRNQPQHF. Looking up the rest from reference TRBV2 and TRBJ1-5 gives the full variable domain: EPEVTQTPSHQVTQMGQEVILRCVPISNHLYFYWYRQILGQKVEFLVSFYNNEISEKSEIFDDQFSVERPDGSNFTLKIRSTKLEDSAMYFCASSESGRNQPQHFGDGTRLSIL.

The rearrangement links TRBV10-3 to TRBJ1-6, with TRBD1 identical over 8 bases. Germline V gene data show CDR1 as ENHRY and CDR2 as SYGVKD. V gave up 7 bases and J gave up 7 bases; unmatched junction bases: 6. The CDR3 is 14 residues long. CDR3: CAITDGTGNSPLHF. In DNA form, the CDR3 reads TGTGCCATCACCGATGGGACAGGCAATTCACCCCTCCACTTT.

There are a few counts of this clone. The V and J genes are TRBV12-3 or TRBV12-4 and TRBJ2-7; a possible D gene is TRBD2 (5 bases). V lost 4 bases and J 2 bases, leaving 9 bases between the germline ends. The CDR3 has 13 residues. The DNA for the CDR3 is TGTGCCAGCAGTTACCGGGGTCCCTACGAGCAGTACTTC. Translated: CASSYRGPYEQYF.

CDR3 sequence: CASSQGTDPAYEQYF. CDR3 nucleotides: TGCGCCAGCAGCCAAGGGACTGACCCCGCCTACGAGCAGTACTTC. V and J are TRBV4-1 and TRBJ2-7; D might be TRBD2 (5 bases). The V gene's germline CDR1 is MGHRA and CDR2 YSYEKL. The V gene lost 1 base and the J gene lost 2 bases, with 12 bases spanning the gap. This CDR3 comprises 15 residues.